Ten or more counts support the clone carrying this T cell receptor (beta chain). The antigen remains undetermined. Germline CDR1 reads SGHDN; CDR2 reads FVKESK. The V gene end was trimmed by 6 bases and the J gene end by 5 bases; junction bases not matched to a gene: 5. The CDR3 consists of 14 residues. This sample stems from a study of CD8 T cells in ankylosing spondylitis. Overall study findings and caveats: Significant enrichment of disease-linked clones was reportedly seen in matched ankylosing spondylitis synovial fluid. Disease-associated clonotypes exhibited CD8+ identity and were relatively infrequent in peripheral blood.

TCRdb redid the calling of the 5' RACE reads with MiXCR, one entry per CDR3 protein. The sample has 150,000 or so distinct CDR3 sequences; approximately 9% are singletons. This chain joins TRBV14 and TRBJ2-7; 12 nucleotides align to TRBD1. The sequence came from a female donor with ankylosing spondylitis or in good health (not recorded which). Sequencing used blood, either unsorted or a sorted T cell fraction (not recorded which). CDR3 bases: TGTGCCAGCAGTTTGGGACAGGGGGCCCACGAGCAGTACTTC. Translated, it gives CASSLGQGAHEQYF.